This TCR beta chain was sequenced during a study of neurological immune-mediated disorders (dated by TCRdb to between 2018 and 2020). For the wider study: Among the 35 or so multiple sclerosis patients, relapsing-remitting MS was present in some 31 and secondary progressive MS was present in 3. The study compared peripheral blood TCR-beta repertoires of HTLV-I-associated myelopathy (HAM/TSP) patients, multiple sclerosis patients and healthy controls using UMI-based sequencing. Alongside PBMC samples, the set of more than 80 TCR-beta libraries contained longitudinal samples, technical triplicates, and paired CD4+ and CD8+ T-cell subsets that had been sorted. The cohort included approximately 70 subjects: roughly 15 with HAM/TSP, about 35 with multiple sclerosis, and approximately 20 healthy controls.

Libraries from unsorted PBMCs were made from 2 million PBMCs kept in RNAlater at -80 degrees C until RNA extraction. Multiple sclerosis patients were enrolled in a US clinical protocol evaluating disease progression by magnetic resonance imaging. PBMCs were separated from peripheral blood using Ficoll-Hypaque density gradient centrifugation and then cryopreserved in liquid nitrogen. In the germline V gene (reference sequence), CDR1 corresponds to LGHDT and CDR2 to YNNKEL. The cysteine opens and the phenylalanine closes a CDR3 of 12 amino acids. Only the CDR3 region is kept as DNA, spanning 36 bases read in frame from base 1. Deletion took 1 base off V and 5 bases off J, with a span of 3 bases between the germline ends. Study-wide findings and limitations: TCR clonal expansion was highest in HAM/TSP patients and lowest in MS patients, with MS patients falling below even healthy controls. No identical CDR3 amino acid sequences were shared among expanded clones across subjects, suggesting private TCR-beta repertoires in all groups. The MS cluster showed no association with clinical or MRI features, and the authors stated that larger cohorts are needed. Repertoires from 18 of 34 MS patients were grouped by phylogenetic analysis into a cluster of related CDR3 sequences, suggesting a possible repertoire-level signature.

cDNA was synthesized by template-switch 5'RACE using a primer carrying a 10-nucleotide random unique molecular identifier by which each TCR transcript was tagged. Over 180 million TCR-beta sequences, covering 15-18 subjects, were produced in each sequencing run. Total RNA was extracted with the RNeasy kit. TCR-beta VDJ regions were amplified with primers for the TCR constant region and the 5'RACE anchor, using the KAPA Real-time Library Amplification kit. A first PCR added sample indexes and Illumina adaptors, and a second PCR then raised library yield. After purification with Ampure beads, the TCR product of roughly 650 bp was size-selected on a 2% E-gel SizeSelection system. Before pooling, library quality was assessed on a Bioanalyzer, concentration was determined with Qubit, and library quantification was performed with the Kapa Library Quantification kit. Libraries were sequenced paired-end 2 x 150 bp on an Illumina HiSeq 2500. To increase sequence diversity, roughly 24-31% phiX was spiked into each library pool. The study's own analysis went as follows. Quality-filtered reads were processed with the UMI-based MiGEC pipeline, and over 90% of raw TCR sequences were removed by the MiGEC pipeline during error correction. VDJ genes were aligned to IMGT germline references, and each clonotype was defined by a unique CDR3 amino acid sequence together with V-J genes. Clonal expansion, Shannon diversity, and CDR3 relatedness (CalcPairwiseDistances, ClusterSamples) were evaluated with VDJtools, and phylogenetic trees were built with CLCbio workbench. A clone was classed as expanded if it had 8 or more unique UMIs, a cutoff based on coefficient-of-variation modelling across technical triplicates. The public reads were run again by TCRdb, first through fastp at Q25 and then through MiXCR, and only productive beta chains were kept. Each record represents a unique CDR3 protein, reported with the most common genes and DNA among its rows. TCRdb, rather than the study authors, made the V and J calls. The sample profile shows 45,000 to 60,000 distinct CDR3 sequences; about 2.5% of them were found once. The top ten clonotypes cover under 4% of the sample.

Ten or more counts support this clonotype. It has no known antigen specificity. No base-level quality is on record; no much larger clone is a single base apart. The rearranged chain carries TRBV3-1 and TRBJ1-5; the D gene remains uncertain. The sequencing sample was made of PBMCs. This clonotype was obtained from a man aged 50-60 years with multiple sclerosis. The CDR3 protein sequence reads: CASSQGDQPQHF. At the DNA level, the sequence is TGTGCCAGCAGCCAAGGGGATCAGCCCCAGCATTTT.